These 14 T cell receptor beta chains came from one sample sequenced in a study of T cell responses to AZD1222 COVID-19 vaccine. The data were produced by immunoSEQ multiplex PCR, yet TCRdb's version contains in-frame clones alone and is incomplete. The sample lists approximately 150,000 clones, about 90% occurring once. Material: peripheral blood, obtained 28 days after the second AZD1222 dose. All receptors come from an adult who received the AZD1222 COVID-19 vaccine.

The chain has TRBV7-9 and TRBJ2-1, with TRBD2 matching over 12 bases. Trimming removed 3 bases from V and 10 bases from J; junction bases left unmatched: 7. Germline values: CDR1 SEHNR, CDR2 FQNEAQ (reference sequence). This CDR3 has 15 amino acids. The CDR3 reads CASSFPTSGSDEQFF. DNA for the CDR3: TGTGCCAGCAGCTTTCCGACTAGCGGGAGTGACGAGCAGTTCTTC.

V is TRBV27 and J is TRBJ1-5, with D unclear. CDR3 length: 15 residues. Trimming left V 3 bases short and J 0 bases short, with 9 bases between. CDR1 and CDR2 (germline): MNHEY, SMNVEV (reference sequence). The CDR3 region has the DNA TGTGCCAGCAGTTTTACAGCGTATAGCAATCAGCCCCAGCATTTT. Its protein product is CASSFTAYSNQPQHF.

The chain recombines TRBV2 with TRBJ2-5; D possibly corresponds to TRBD2 (6 bases). V gave up 7 bases and J gave up 4 bases, with 16 bases separating them. This CDR3 spans 14 amino acids. Germline V gives CDR1 SNHLY, CDR2 FYNNEI. DNA for the CDR3: TGTGCCAGCACCCGACGGGGGAGAGGAGAGACCCAGTACTTC. This gives the protein CASTRRGRGETQYF.

The genes are TRBV19 and TRBJ2-5; D is undetermined. Germline lookup yields CDR1 LNHDA and CDR2 SQIVND (reference sequence). Trimming took off 7 bases at V and 1 base at J, with 10 bases between the two ends. The CDR3 runs 13 residues. CDR3 DNA: TGTGCCAGTACCTCTCGAACCCAAGAGACCCAGTACTTC. Protein sequence: CASTSRTQETQYF.

The CDR3 sequence is CASSSSRRTTYNEQFF. CDR3 nucleotide sequence: TGTGCCAGCAGCAGCTCCCGCCGGACAACCTACAATGAGCAGTTCTTC. This chain joins TRBV6-2 or TRBV6-3 and TRBJ2-1; weak D call: TRBD1 (5 bases). V was pared by 6 bases and J by 2 bases, with 17 bases between. CDR1 and CDR2 from the germline V gene are MNHEY and SVGEGT. This CDR3 is 16 amino acids long.

This clone was counted between two and nine times. The J gene is TRBJ1-1, the V gene TRBV30; no clear D. Trimming pared 4 bases from V and 0 bases from J, leaving 9 bases between. The CDR3 is made up of 13 amino acids. Germline-derived CDR1 and CDR2 are GTSNPN and SVGIG (reference sequence). CDR3 amino acids: CAWKANMNTEAFF. In DNA form, the CDR3 reads TGTGCCTGGAAGGCCAACATGAACACTGAAGCTTTCTTT.

CDR3 in amino acids: CASRTPTGVDLGYTF. The CDR3 bases are TGTGCCAGCAGAACCCCGACAGGGGTTGACCTGGGCTACACCTTC. The genes are TRBV28 and TRBJ1-2; 8 bases map to TRBD1. Trimming removed 6 bases from V and 8 bases from J; junction bases left unmatched: 14. The CDR3 length is 15 residues. Germline lookup yields CDR1 MDHEN and CDR2 SYDVKM.

The V gene is TRBV12-3 or TRBV12-4, the J gene TRBJ2-6; no reliable D call. Trimming shortened V by 8 bases and J by 2 bases, and 7 bases separated the two germline ends. The CDR3 extends over 13 amino acids. The CDR3 sequence: CASSPTGANVLTF. The CDR3 nucleotides are TGTGCCAGCTCCCCCACTGGGGCCAACGTCCTGACTTTC.

The chain combines TRBV19 with TRBJ1-6; 7 bases fit TRBD1. Germline CDR1 LNHDA, CDR2 SQIVND (reference sequence). Trimming at V came to 8 bases and at J to 4 bases, leaving 11 bases not matched to a gene. This CDR3 has 16 amino acids. CDR3 in amino acids: CASSRGGSIYNSPLHF. CDR3 DNA: TGTGCCAGTTCCCGAGGGGGCAGCATTTATAATTCACCCCTCCACTTT.

The V and J genes are TRBV30 and TRBJ1-5; D is uncertain. This CDR3 has 13 residues. V gave up 0 bases and J gave up 4 bases, with 7 bases separating them. Germline CDR1 and CDR2: GTSNPN and SVGIG (reference sequence). CDR3: CAWSVRLNQPQHF. In nucleotides, the CDR3 is TGTGCCTGGAGTGTACGGTTAAATCAGCCCCAGCATTTT.

This chain joins TRBV19 and TRBJ2-7; 9 bases agree with TRBD1. Germline lookup yields CDR1 LNHDA and CDR2 SQIVND (reference sequence). The CDR3 has 15 amino acids. Trimming took 5 bases from V and 7 from J; bases not matched to a gene: 12. The chain's CDR3 is CASSSTGTGSGEQYF. CDR3 coding DNA: TGTGCCAGTAGTTCCACCGGGACAGGGAGTGGGGAGCAGTACTTC.

The rearrangement uses TRBV4-2 and TRBJ2-1; D gene uncertain. There are 11 residues in the CDR3. Germline loops: CDR1 LGHNA, CDR2 YNFKEQ. The V end lost 3 bases, the J end lost 10 bases, and 7 bases lay between the germline ends. The CDR3 DNA is TGTGCCAGCAGCCACGAGTACGAGCAGTTCTTC. It encodes CASSHEYEQFF.

The count of this clone is one. This sequence joins TRBV5-1 and TRBJ1-2; maybe TRBD1 (5 bases). The CDR3 totals 12 residues. Trimming removed 4 bases at V and 4 bases at J, with 8 bases between. The germline CDR1 and CDR2 sequences are SGHRS and YFSETQ. CDR3 protein: CASSTDSYGYTF. For the CDR3, the DNA is TGCGCCAGCAGCACTGACAGCTATGGCTACACCTTC.

The V call is TRBV7-6, the J call TRBJ2-5; 7 bases match TRBD2. There are 16 residues in the CDR3. The J segment lost 3 bases and the V segment lost 1 base, leaving 8 bases of the junction unmatched. CDR1 is SGHVS, CDR2 FNYEAQ, per germline. CDR3 DNA: TGTGCCAGCAGCTTAGTGGCTAGCGGAGGTAAAGAGACCCAGTACTTC. It specifies CASSLVASGGKETQYF.